This T cell receptor beta chain derives from a study of blood T cell repertoires in COVID-19. Study-level background: Samples of COVID-19 (acute and convalescent) were obtained from the United States, Italy and Spain. In each case, the material was cDNA or gDNA derived from T cells, B-cell-depleted T cells, or PBMCs.

The CDR3 runs 13 residues. The germline V and J ends were trimmed by 3 bases and 7 bases, with 12 bases remaining between them. Per the germline V gene, CDR1 is MGHDK and CDR2 is SYGVNS. Per the original methods: Cell counts per sample came from amplifying reference gene primers. The table came from immunoSEQ multiplex PCR; TCRdb's copy has only in-frame clones and leaves some out. V and J calls and clone size follow that table, whereas D and trimming were derived from the DNA. The sample records 70,000 or so clones, around 80% being singletons. Material for sequencing was peripheral blood. The J gene is TRBJ1-2, the V gene TRBV25-1; D is undetermined. The receptor's source is a woman of 80 years or more with acute or convalescent COVID-19. CDR3 in amino acids: CASSDFEWSGYTF. CDR3 in DNA: TGTGCCAGCAGTGACTTCGAATGGAGTGGCTACACCTTC.